The 32 T cell receptor beta chains reported below all come from one sample, sequenced in a study of response to subunit inactivated influenza vaccine. TCRdb recomputed calls from the RT-PCR reads with MiXCR, one row per CDR3 protein. The data contain about 830,000 distinct CDR3 sequences, about 18% of them singletons. The input for sequencing was PBMCs from blood, taken 5 days after vaccination. All receptors come from a man in his fifties or sixties who received an inactivated influenza vaccine.

This clonotype was detected ten times or more. The chain joins TRBV9 to TRBJ2-1; D unclear. The germline V gene encodes CDR1 SGDLS and CDR2 YYNGEE. Trimming left V 4 bases short and J 4 bases short, with 12 bases between. This CDR3 is built from 14 residues. CDR3 sequence: CASSPGLGYNEQFF. Here the CDR3 DNA reads TGTGCCAGCAGCCCCGGCCTGGGGTACAATGAGCAGTTCTTC.

In its sample, this clonotype was seen a few times. The CDR3 spells CASSPHRGGNYGYTF. CDR3 nucleotides: TGTGCCAGCAGCCCGCACAGGGGGGGAAACTATGGCTACACCTTC. This sequence joins TRBV11-2 and TRBJ1-2, with 8 bases fitting TRBD1. This CDR3 spans 15 amino acids. Per the germline V gene, CDR1 is SGHAT and CDR2 is FQNNGV. V shed 5 bases, J shed 2 bases, and the junction held 7 bases outside the gene matches.

This clonotype was seen just once. The chain joins TRBV5-1 to TRBJ1-4, with TRBD1 identical over 7 bases. The CDR3 has 17 amino acids. Germline V gene data show CDR1 as SGHRS and CDR2 as YFSETQ. J was trimmed by 0 bases and V by 1 base; bases with no gene match: 6. As DNA, the CDR3 is TGCGCCAGCAGCTTGTGGGGACAGATAACAACTAATGAAAAACTGTTTTTT. It codes for CASSLWGQITTNEKLFF. The whole variable domain, filled in from reference TRBV5-1 and TRBJ1-4, reads KAGVTQTPRYLIKTRGQQVTLSCSPISGHRSVSWYQQTPGQGLQFLFEYFSETQRNKGNFPGRFSGRQFSNSRSEMNVSTLELGDSALYLCASSLWGQITTNEKLFFGSGTQLSVL.

This chain joins TRBV9 and TRBJ1-6; a weak D match, TRBD1 (6 bases). Germline-derived CDR1 and CDR2 are SGDLS and YYNGEE. The CDR3 is 16 residues long. Trimming pared 3 bases from V and 8 bases from J, leaving 18 bases between. This CDR3 is CASSAPGWAGDSPLHF. The CDR3, as DNA: TGTGCCAGCAGCGCCCCTGGGTGGGCAGGGGATTCACCCCTCCACTTT.

This clonotype was observed a handful of times. The chain links TRBV15 to TRBJ1-2, with 7 bases matching TRBD1. Germline loops: CDR1 LNHNV, CDR2 YYDKDF (reference sequence). V gave up 0 bases and J gave up 4 bases; unmatched junction bases: 5. This CDR3 contains 15 residues. The CDR3 protein is CATSREGQSSYGYTF. The CDR3 DNA sequence: TGTGCCACCAGCAGAGAGGGACAGTCATCCTATGGCTACACCTTC.

The rearrangement links TRBV11-2 to TRBJ1-5, with D maybe TRBD1 (5 bases). The germline CDR1 and CDR2 sequences are SGHAT and FQNNGV. This CDR3 contains 16 residues. Trimming took 0 bases from V and 2 from J, leaving 11 bases between them. The CDR3: CASSLDGGIGNQPQHF. CDR3 bases: TGTGCCAGCAGCTTAGATGGGGGAATTGGCAATCAGCCCCAGCATTTT.

This clonotype was detected only a few times. The chain joins TRBV7-2 to TRBJ2-7; 8 nucleotides line up with TRBD2. The V gene's germline CDR1 is SGHTA and CDR2 FQGNSA. After removal of 5 bases from V and 0 bases from J, the junction contained 9 bases not matched to a gene. CDR3 length equals 16 residues. The CDR3 sequence is CASSPGLAASSYEQYF. The DNA for the CDR3 is TGTGCCAGCAGCCCCGGACTAGCCGCGAGCTCCTACGAGCAGTACTTC.

The rearrangement joins TRBV7-2 to TRBJ2-7, with D hard to call. The CDR3 consists of 13 residues. CDR1 SGHTA and CDR2 FQGNSA come from the germline V gene. V lost 2 bases, J lost 6 bases, and 11 bases lay in between. CDR3 sequence (DNA): TGTGCCAGCAGCTTAATGAAGGGTGCCGAGCAGTACTTC. Translation: CASSLMKGAEQYF. Filled out from reference TRBV7-2 and TRBJ2-7, the complete variable domain reads GAGVSQSPSNKVTEKGKDVELRCDPISGHTALYWYRQSLGQGLEFLIYFQGNSAPDKSGLPSDRFSAERTGGSVSTLTIQRTQQEDSAVYLCASSLMKGAEQYFGPGTRLTVT.

The chain uses TRBV6-2 or TRBV6-3 and TRBJ2-7; 7 bases map to TRBD1. The germline CDR1 and CDR2 sequences are MNHEY and SVGEGT. This CDR3 is built from 14 residues. V lost 7 bases, J lost 0 bases, and 6 bases stayed unmatched. CDR3 DNA: TGTGCCAGCAAATGGGACAGAAACTCCTACGAGCAGTACTTC. It translates to CASKWDRNSYEQYF.

The chain uses TRBV20-1 and TRBJ2-2; 7 bases agree with TRBD1. The CDR3 runs to 13 residues. Germline V CDR1 and CDR2: DFQATT, SNEGSKA (reference sequence). The ends lost 8 bases at V and 6 bases at J; junction bases unmatched: 9. CDR3 loop: CSTSATGAGELFF. CDR3 nucleotide sequence: TGCAGTACCTCCGCAACAGGGGCCGGGGAGCTGTTTTTT.

This clonotype was counted between two and nine times. The chain carries TRBV20-1 and TRBJ2-5; tentative D call: TRBD2 (6 bases). The germline V gene encodes CDR1 DFQATT and CDR2 SNEGSKA (reference sequence). Trimming removed 3 bases from V and 2 bases from J, with 13 bases in between. This CDR3 has 14 amino acids. The CDR3 spells CSARDRLGQETQYF. The CDR3 DNA reads TGCAGTGCTAGGGACCGACTAGGTCAAGAGACCCAGTACTTC.

Many counts were recorded for this clonotype. The chain couples TRBV12-3 or TRBV12-4 to TRBJ2-3; maybe TRBD1 (7 bases). This CDR3 has 13 residues. V was pared by 4 bases and J by 6 bases, with 11 bases between. In DNA, the CDR3 is TGTGCCAGCAGTTATGCAGGGGGGGATACGCAGTATTTT. It specifies CASSYAGGDTQYF.

The genes are TRBV5-4 and TRBJ2-5; 8 nucleotides align to TRBD2. The junction had 2 bases not matched to a gene; V was cut back by 6 bases and J by 1 base. This CDR3 is built from 13 residues. Germline CDR1 and CDR2: SGHNT and YYREEE (reference sequence). In DNA form, the CDR3 reads TGTGCCAGCACCGGGGGGGCCCAAGAGACCCAGTACTTC. Translated: CASTGGAQETQYF.

This chain connects TRBV27 to TRBJ2-7; D remains ambiguous. V was trimmed by 6 bases and J by 2 bases, leaving 17 bases between them. Per germline, CDR1 MNHEY and CDR2 SMNVEV (reference sequence). The CDR3 sequence is 15 residues long. The CDR3, as DNA: TGTGCCAGCAGCCCACGGCCGGCAGGACCCTACGAGCAGTACTTC. Translated, it gives CASSPRPAGPYEQYF.

CDR3 DNA sequence: TGTGCCAGCAGTTACCAGGGGGGAGGTAACATTCAGTACTTC. It yields the protein CASSYQGGGNIQYF. This chain uses TRBV28 with TRBJ2-4, with D possibly matching TRBD1 (7 bases). Between the trimmed V and J ends, which lost 4 bases and 7 bases, there was a span of 14 bases. CDR1 and CDR2 from the germline V gene are MDHEN and SYDVKM. There are 14 residues in the CDR3.

The V gene is TRBV29-1, the J gene TRBJ2-1; D ambiguous. V lost 4 bases to trimming and J lost 4 bases, with 14 bases between them. The CDR3 covers 14 residues. In germline, CDR1 is SQVTM, CDR2 ANQGSEA. The CDR3 DNA reads TGCAGCGTTGGCCCTAGATTAAAATACAATGAGCAGTTCTTC. Translating it yields CSVGPRLKYNEQFF.

This sequence joins TRBV9 and TRBJ2-1; 9 nucleotides line up with TRBD2. CDR1 and CDR2 (germline): SGDLS, YYNGEE. This CDR3 has 15 amino acids. Trimming at V came to 4 bases and at J to 3 bases, leaving 5 bases not matched to a gene. CDR3 amino acids: CASSTAGGGYNEQFF. As DNA, the CDR3 is TGTGCCAGCAGCACAGCGGGAGGAGGCTACAATGAGCAGTTCTTC.

This clonotype has a handful of counts. J is TRBJ2-7 and V is TRBV20-1, with D possibly called TRBD1 or TRBD2 (5 bases each). The germline V gene encodes CDR1 DFQATT and CDR2 SNEGSKA (reference sequence). V shed 3 bases and J shed 1 base, with 16 bases lying between them. This CDR3 is 15 amino acids long. CDR3 in DNA: TGCAGTGCTAGGGTTTGGGGGATCGGGTCCTACGAGCAGTACTTC. It encodes CSARVWGIGSYEQYF.

The rearrangement links TRBV4-1 to TRBJ2-5; tentatively, D is TRBD2 (6 bases). The CDR3 sequence is 15 residues long. Per the germline V gene, CDR1 is MGHRA and CDR2 is YSYEKL. Trimming took 1 base from V and 1 from J, leaving 10 bases between them. CDR3 sequence: CASSQASGVQETQYF. The CDR3 region has the DNA TGCGCCAGCAGCCAAGCCTCGGGGGTCCAAGAGACCCAGTACTTC.

This clonotype has only a few counts. The chain combines TRBV13 with TRBJ1-2; weak D call: TRBD1 (5 bases). The CDR3 extends over 17 amino acids. Germline lookup yields CDR1 PRHDT and CDR2 FYEKMQ (reference sequence). Deletions cut 4 bases from V and 0 bases from J, with 18 bases between. CDR3 DNA sequence: TGTGCCAGCAGCTCGATTGTGCAGGGCGTAACTAACTATGGCTACACCTTC. This translates into CASSSIVQGVTNYGYTF.

This clonotype appeared a few times. The chain combines TRBV7-9 with TRBJ2-1; 9 bases match TRBD2. The J segment lost 3 bases and the V segment lost 5 bases, leaving 5 bases of the junction unmatched. CDR3 length equals 15 residues. Germline CDR1 and CDR2: SEHNR and FQNEAQ (reference sequence). CDR3 protein: CASSDLAGHYNEQFF. The CDR3 region has the DNA TGTGCCAGCAGCGATCTAGCGGGACACTACAATGAGCAGTTCTTC.

The chain employs TRBV7-9 and TRBJ1-5; TRBD1 is a possible D gene (6 bases). Germline CDR1 is SEHNR and CDR2 is FQNEAQ (reference sequence). The CDR3 length is 15 residues. With 1 base removed from V and 3 bases from J, the gap between germline ends came to 10 bases. As DNA, the CDR3 is TGTGCCAGCAGCTTAGTGGGGGGCGCCAATCAGCCCCAGCATTTT. Residues: CASSLVGGANQPQHF.

The rearrangement uses TRBV6-2 or TRBV6-3 and TRBJ2-7, with 10 nucleotides matching TRBD2. From germline, CDR1 is MNHEY and CDR2 SVGEGT. The CDR3 runs to 15 residues. With 6 bases clipped from V and 2 bases from J, the junction kept 7 bases outside the gene matches. The CDR3 region has the DNA TGTGCCAGCAGCAAGCGGGAGGGACTCCCCTACGAGCAGTACTTC. Protein: CASSKREGLPYEQYF.

Many counts were recorded for this clonotype. The V and J genes are TRBV27 and TRBJ2-7; possibly TRBD1 or TRBD2 for D (5 bases each). This CDR3 has 11 amino acids. V lost 7 bases and J 4 bases, leaving 8 bases between the germline ends. Germline-derived CDR1 and CDR2 are MNHEY and SMNVEV (reference sequence). The CDR3 nucleotides are TGTGCCAGCACTGGGGGTTACGAGCAGTACTTC. It yields the protein CASTGGYEQYF.

This clonotype was seen at least ten times. The V call is TRBV4-2, the J call TRBJ2-5, with TRBD1 matching over 7 bases. The J segment lost 2 bases and the V segment lost 3 bases, leaving 6 bases of the junction unmatched. The CDR3 sequence is 15 residues long. Germline values: CDR1 LGHNA, CDR2 YNFKEQ. The CDR3 DNA reads TGTGCCAGCAGCCACGAACAGGGGAGACAAGAGACCCAGTACTTC. This encodes CASSHEQGRQETQYF.

V gene TRBV20-1 combines with J gene TRBJ2-5, with D maybe TRBD1 (6 bases). The germline V and J ends were trimmed by 3 bases and 6 bases, with 11 bases remaining between them. Per germline, CDR1 DFQATT and CDR2 SNEGSKA (reference sequence). CDR3 length: 12 residues. The CDR3 region is CSASSDRQTQYF. The CDR3 bases are TGCAGTGCTAGTTCAGACAGGCAGACCCAGTACTTC.

This clonotype came up many times. In DNA, the CDR3 is TGTGCCAGCAGTTTTCTCAACGAGCAGTACTTC. Translated, it gives CASSFLNEQYF. The chain uses TRBV12-3 or TRBV12-4 and TRBJ2-7; D ambiguous. This CDR3 spans 11 amino acids. The V and J ends lost 3 bases and 5 bases respectively, with 5 bases between them.

The rearrangement uses TRBV7-2 and TRBJ2-3; 9 bases are a match to TRBD2. Germline values: CDR1 SGHTA, CDR2 FQGNSA. There are 17 residues in the CDR3. V shed 3 bases and J 4 bases; nucleotides not matched to a gene: 11. CDR3: CASSLGMAGGPADTQYF. The CDR3 coding sequence is TGTGCCAGCAGCTTGGGAATGGCGGGGGGGCCTGCAGATACGCAGTATTTT. The entire variable domain, with the rest obtained from reference TRBV7-2 and TRBJ2-3, is as follows: GAGVSQSPSNKVTEKGKDVELRCDPISGHTALYWYRQSLGQGLEFLIYFQGNSAPDKSGLPSDRFSAERTGGSVSTLTIQRTQQEDSAVYLCASSLGMAGGPADTQYFGPGTRLTVL.

This clonotype was seen more than once but under ten times. V usage is TRBV12-3 or TRBV12-4 and J usage is TRBJ1-1; 7 nucleotides match TRBD1. The CDR3 has 15 amino acids. V lost 4 bases and J lost 4; bases outside the gene matches: 9. The CDR3 is CASSSETGTFTEAFF. The CDR3 DNA reads TGTGCCAGCAGTTCCGAGACAGGGACATTCACTGAAGCTTTCTTT.

The V gene is TRBV4-2, the J gene TRBJ2-1; tentative D call: TRBD2 (5 bases). The CDR3 spans 15 residues. The germline gives CDR1 LGHNA, CDR2 YNFKEQ. The V end lost 4 bases, the J end lost 5 bases, and 15 bases lay between the germline ends. The DNA for the CDR3 is TGTGCCAGCAGCCGAGAGGGAAGAAGTAACAATGAGCAGTTCTTC. It translates to CASSREGRSNNEQFF.

This clonotype was observed a few times. The chain links TRBV7-2 to TRBJ2-2; 8 bases are a match to TRBD2. The junction had 9 bases not matched to a gene; V was cut back by 7 bases and J by 5 bases. The germline V gene encodes CDR1 SGHTA and CDR2 FQGNSA. CDR3 size: 15 residues. The CDR3 DNA is TGTGCCAGCACTGTCGGGGGGGCGGAGACCGGGGAGCTGTTTTTT. This translates into CASTVGGAETGELFF.

The chain uses TRBV14 and TRBJ2-3; 7 nucleotides match TRBD2. CDR1 and CDR2 (germline): SGHDN, FVKESK. V dropped 0 bases and J dropped 8; count of bases not matched to a gene: 11. This CDR3 is 16 amino acids long. CDR3 amino acids: CASSQDPRGREGTQYF. The CDR3 DNA reads TGTGCCAGCAGCCAAGATCCGAGAGGGAGGGAAGGTACGCAGTATTTT.